This TCR beta chain stems from a study of blood T cell repertoires in COVID-19. At the level of the study: The United States, Italy and Spain supplied acute and convalescent COVID-19 samples. PBMCs, B-cell-depleted T cells, or T cells were the source of the cDNA or gDNA that made up the material.

Authors' processing steps: Cell counts per sample came from amplifying reference gene primers. The method was immunoSEQ multiplex PCR; TCRdb's version includes in-frame clones alone and lacks a portion of them. The V and J calls and clone size were taken over from that table, and D and trimming were inferred from the DNA. The data hold 100,000 to 150,000 clones, with 80% to 85% observed a single time. This CDR3 region has 16 residues. Germline CDR1 and CDR2: MDHEN and SYDVKM. Trimming at V came to 5 bases and at J to 0 bases, leaving 10 bases not matched to a gene. This TCR was recovered from a woman in her twenties or thirties who had recovered from COVID-19. The sequenced sample consisted of peripheral blood. The chain links TRBV28 to TRBJ2-7; 7 nucleotides line up with TRBD2. The CDR3 DNA is TGTGCCAGCAGTCCATCTGGGGGGGGTAGCTCCTACGAGCAGTACTTC. Its translation: CASSPSGGGSSYEQYF.